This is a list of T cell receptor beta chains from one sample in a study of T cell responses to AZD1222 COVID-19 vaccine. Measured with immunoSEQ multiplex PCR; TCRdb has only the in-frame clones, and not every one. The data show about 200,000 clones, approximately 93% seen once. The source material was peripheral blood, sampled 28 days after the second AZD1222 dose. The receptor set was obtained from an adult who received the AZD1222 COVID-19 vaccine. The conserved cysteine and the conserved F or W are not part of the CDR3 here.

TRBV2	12	ASRGDRQSYEQY
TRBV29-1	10	SAKTGNYGYT
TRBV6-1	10	ASSDPGQGEN
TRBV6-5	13	ASSYGSGGREKLF
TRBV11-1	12	ASSLGYQNFEAF
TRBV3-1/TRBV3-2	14	ASSQERGASTDTQY
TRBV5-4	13	ASSLHSASTYEQY
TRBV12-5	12	ASGRRQGTGELF
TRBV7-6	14	ASSLVRGALGNTIY
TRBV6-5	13	ASSPTPHQNTEAF
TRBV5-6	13	ASSTWGRSISGYT
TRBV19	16	ASLLVGTPVSGANVLT
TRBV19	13	ASSFSSGSGQPQH
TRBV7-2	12	ASSQPSGLYEQY
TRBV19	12	ASTTGPLNQPQH
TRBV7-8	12	ASSPKLQNQPQH
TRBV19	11	ASSPTLSYEQY
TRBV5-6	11	ASSPTGWGGYT
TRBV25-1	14	ASSESGSSYNSPLH
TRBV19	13	ASRALAGGGDEQF
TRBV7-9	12	ASSLGQLGETQY
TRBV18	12	ASSQKEGLYEQY
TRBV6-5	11	ASEKPAIYGYT
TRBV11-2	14	ASSYLATTSTDTQY
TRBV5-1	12	ASSLGGMNSPLH
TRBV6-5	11	ASSPGQEFEAF
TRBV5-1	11	ASSLALGDTQY